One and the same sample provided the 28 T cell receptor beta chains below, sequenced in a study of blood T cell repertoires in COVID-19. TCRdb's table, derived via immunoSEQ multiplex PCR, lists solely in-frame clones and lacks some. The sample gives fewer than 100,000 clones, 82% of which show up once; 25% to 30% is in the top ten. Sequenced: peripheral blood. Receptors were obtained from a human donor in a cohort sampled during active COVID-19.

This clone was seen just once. The CDR3 sequence is CASRLATPQETQYF. As DNA, the CDR3 is TGTGCCAGCAGGTTAGCGACTCCACAAGAGACCCAGTACTTC. The V and J genes are TRBV6-5 and TRBJ2-5; the D gene is possibly TRBD2 (5 bases). The CDR3 length is 14 residues. Trimming took 6 bases from V and 2 from J, leaving 13 bases between them. Per the germline V gene, CDR1 is MNHEY and CDR2 is SVGAGI.

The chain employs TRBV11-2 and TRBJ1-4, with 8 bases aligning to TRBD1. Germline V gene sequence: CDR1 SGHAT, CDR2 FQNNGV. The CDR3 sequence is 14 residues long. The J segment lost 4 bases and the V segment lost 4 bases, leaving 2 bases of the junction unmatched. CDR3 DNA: TGTGCCAGCAGCTCGGGACAGGTTAATGAAAAACTGTTTTTT. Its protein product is CASSSGQVNEKLFF.

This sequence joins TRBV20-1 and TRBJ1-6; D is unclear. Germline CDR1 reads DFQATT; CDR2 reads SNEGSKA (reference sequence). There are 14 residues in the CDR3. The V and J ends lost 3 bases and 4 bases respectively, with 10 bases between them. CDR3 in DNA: TGCAGTGCTAGTTCCCAGGATTATAATTCACCCCTCCACTTT. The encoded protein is CSASSQDYNSPLHF.

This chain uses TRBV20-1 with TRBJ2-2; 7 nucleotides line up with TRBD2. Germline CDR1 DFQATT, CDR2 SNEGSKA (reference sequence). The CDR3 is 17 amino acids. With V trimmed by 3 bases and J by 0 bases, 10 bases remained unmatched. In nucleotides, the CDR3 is TGCAGTGCTAGTAGTAGCGAACTAGCGTCGAACACCGGGGAGCTGTTTTTT. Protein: CSASSSELASNTGELFF.

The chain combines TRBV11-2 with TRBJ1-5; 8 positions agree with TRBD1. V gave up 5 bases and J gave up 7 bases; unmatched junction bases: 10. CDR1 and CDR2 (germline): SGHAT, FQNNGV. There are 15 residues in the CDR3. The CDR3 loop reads CASSPRTGSNQPQHF. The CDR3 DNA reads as TGTGCCAGCAGCCCCAGGACAGGGTCTAACCAGCCCCAGCATTTT.

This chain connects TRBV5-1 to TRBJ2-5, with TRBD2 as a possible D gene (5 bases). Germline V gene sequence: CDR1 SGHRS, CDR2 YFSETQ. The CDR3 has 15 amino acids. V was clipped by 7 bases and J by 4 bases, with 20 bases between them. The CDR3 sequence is CASYSGSSGGETQYF. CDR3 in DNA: TGCGCCAGCTACTCGGGATCCTCTGGAGGAGAGACCCAGTACTTC.

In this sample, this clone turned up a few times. This chain's CDR3 is CASSKGDRARLTYNEQFF. DNA for the CDR3: TGTGCCAGCAGCAAAGGGGACAGGGCGAGGTTGACCTACAATGAGCAGTTCTTC. The chain combines TRBV21-1 with TRBJ2-1; the table's D gene call, TRBD1, was not cross checked with the DNA. TRBV21-1 is shown as a pseudogene. The CDR3 runs to 18 residues.

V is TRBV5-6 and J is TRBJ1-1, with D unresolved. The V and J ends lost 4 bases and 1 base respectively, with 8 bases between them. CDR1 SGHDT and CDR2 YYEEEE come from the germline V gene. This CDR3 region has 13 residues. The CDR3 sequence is CASSISRNTEAFF. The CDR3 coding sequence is TGTGCCAGCAGCATCTCCAGGAACACTGAAGCTTTCTTT. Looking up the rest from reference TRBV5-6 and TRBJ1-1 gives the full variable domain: DAGVTQSPTHLIKTRGQQVTLRCSPKSGHDTVSWYQQALGQGPQFIFQYYEEEERQRGNFPDRFSGHQFPNYSSELNVNALLLGDSALYLCASSISRNTEAFFGQGTRLTVV.

For the CDR3, the DNA is TGTGCCAGCAGTCCCTTGCTGGGGGCGAGGGTGAACACTGAAGCTTTCTTT. Translation gives CASSPLLGARVNTEAFF. The rearrangement links TRBV27 to TRBJ1-1; weak D call: TRBD1 (6 bases). The CDR3 is made up of 17 amino acids. Germline-derived CDR1 and CDR2 are MNHEY and SMNVEV (reference sequence). V lost 5 bases to trimming and J lost 0 bases, with 19 bases between them.

CDR3 in amino acids: CSVSVGQGYGYTF. CDR3 DNA: TGCAGCGTCTCGGTTGGACAGGGCTATGGCTACACCTTC. The chain is built from TRBV29-1 and TRBJ1-2; TRBD1 matches 8 bases. The V gene end was trimmed by 6 bases and the J gene end by 4 bases; junction bases not matched to a gene: 7. Germline V lookup: CDR1 SQVTM, CDR2 ANQGSEA. There are 13 residues in the CDR3. Supplemented by reference TRBV29-1 and TRBJ1-2, the full variable domain reads SAVISQKPSRDICQRGTSLTIQCQVDSQVTMMFWYRQQPGQSLTLIATANQGSEATYESGFVIDKFPISRPNLTFSTLTVSNMSPEDSSIYLCSVSVGQGYGYTFGSGTRLTVV.

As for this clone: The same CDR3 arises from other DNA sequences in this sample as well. The CDR3 nucleotides are TGCGCCAGCAGCTCCCAGGGGGGAGCTGGAAACACCATATATTTT. This encodes CASSSQGGAGNTIYF. V is TRBV5-1 and J is TRBJ1-3; 7 bases agree with TRBD1. Trimming cost V 3 bases and J 2 bases; bases outside gene matches: 5. CDR1 and CDR2 from the germline V gene are SGHRS and YFSETQ. The CDR3 covers 15 residues.

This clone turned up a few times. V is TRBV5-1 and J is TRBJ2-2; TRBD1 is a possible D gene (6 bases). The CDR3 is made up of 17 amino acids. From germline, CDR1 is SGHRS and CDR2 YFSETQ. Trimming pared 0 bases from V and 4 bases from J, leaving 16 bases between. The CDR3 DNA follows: TGCGCCAGCAGCTTGGTCGTGGGGGCTGGTGTCACCGGGGAGCTGTTTTTT. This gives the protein CASSLVVGAGVTGELFF.

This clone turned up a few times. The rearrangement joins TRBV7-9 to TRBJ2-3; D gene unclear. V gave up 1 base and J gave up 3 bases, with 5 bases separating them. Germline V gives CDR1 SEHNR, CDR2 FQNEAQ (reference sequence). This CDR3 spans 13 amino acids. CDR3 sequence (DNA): TGTGCCAGCAGCTTAGTTAATACAGATACGCAGTATTTT. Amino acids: CASSLVNTDTQYF. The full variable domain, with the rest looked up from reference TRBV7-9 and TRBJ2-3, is DTGVSQNPRHKITKRGQNVTFRCDPISEHNRLYWYRQTLGQGPEFLTYFQNEAQLEKSRLLSDRFSAERPKGSFSTLEIQRTEQGDSAMYLCASSLVNTDTQYFGPGTRLTVL.

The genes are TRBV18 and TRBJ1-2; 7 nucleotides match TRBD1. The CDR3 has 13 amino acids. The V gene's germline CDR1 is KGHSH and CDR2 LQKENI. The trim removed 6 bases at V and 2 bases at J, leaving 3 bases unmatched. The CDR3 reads CASSRDRNYGYTF. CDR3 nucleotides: TGTGCCAGCTCTCGGGACAGAAACTATGGCTACACCTTC.

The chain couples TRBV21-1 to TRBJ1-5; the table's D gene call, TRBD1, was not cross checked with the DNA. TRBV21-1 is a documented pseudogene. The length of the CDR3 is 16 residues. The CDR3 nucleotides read TGTGCCAGCAGCACCCGGACAGGGACTCGCAATCAGCCCCAGCATTTT. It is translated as CASSTRTGTRNQPQHF.

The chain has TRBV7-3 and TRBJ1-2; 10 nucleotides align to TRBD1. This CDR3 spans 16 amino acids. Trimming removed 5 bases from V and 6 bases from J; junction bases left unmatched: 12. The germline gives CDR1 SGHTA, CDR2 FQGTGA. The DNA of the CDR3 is TGTGCCAGCAGCCCTCAGGGGGCCGGGACAGGGGATGGCTACACCTTC. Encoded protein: CASSPQGAGTGDGYTF.

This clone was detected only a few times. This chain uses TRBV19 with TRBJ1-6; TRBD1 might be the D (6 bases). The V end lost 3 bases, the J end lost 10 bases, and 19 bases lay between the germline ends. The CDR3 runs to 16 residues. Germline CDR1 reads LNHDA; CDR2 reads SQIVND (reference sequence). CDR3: CASSISMTGSNSPLHF. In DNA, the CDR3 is TGTGCCAGTAGTATTTCCATGACAGGATCAAACTCACCCCTCCACTTT.

CDR3: CASSLVLSYEQYF. The CDR3 coding sequence is TGTGCCAGTAGTCTAGTCCTCTCCTACGAGCAGTACTTC. V usage is TRBV19 and J usage is TRBJ2-7; D not certain. The CDR3 spans 13 residues. V shed 5 bases and J shed 0 bases, with 8 bases lying between them. Germline values: CDR1 LNHDA, CDR2 SQIVND (reference sequence). The entire variable domain, with the rest obtained from reference TRBV19 and TRBJ2-7, is as follows: DGGITQSPKYLFRKEGQNVTLSCEQNLNHDAMYWYRQDPGQGLRLIYYSQIVNDFQKGDIAEGYSVSREKKESFPLTVTSAQKNPTAFYLCASSLVLSYEQYFGPGTRLTVT.

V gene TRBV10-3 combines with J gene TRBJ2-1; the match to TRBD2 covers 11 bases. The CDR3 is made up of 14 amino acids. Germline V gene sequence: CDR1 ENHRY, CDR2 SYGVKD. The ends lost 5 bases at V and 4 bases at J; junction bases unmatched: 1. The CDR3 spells CAISRTSGYNEQFF. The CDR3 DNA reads TGTGCCATCAGTCGGACTAGCGGGTACAATGAGCAGTTCTTC.

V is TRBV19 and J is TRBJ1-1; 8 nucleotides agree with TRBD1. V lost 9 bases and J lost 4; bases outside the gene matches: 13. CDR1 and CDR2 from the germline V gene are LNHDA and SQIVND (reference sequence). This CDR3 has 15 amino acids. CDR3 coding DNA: TGTGCCAGCTTAGCCCCAGGGGGCCACCGCACTGAAGCTTTCTTT. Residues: CASLAPGGHRTEAFF.

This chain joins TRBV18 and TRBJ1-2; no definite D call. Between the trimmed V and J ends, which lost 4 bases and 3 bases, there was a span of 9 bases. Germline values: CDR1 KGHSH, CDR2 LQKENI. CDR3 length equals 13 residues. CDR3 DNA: TGTGCCAGCTCACTCAACCGGGACTATGGCTACACCTTC. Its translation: CASSLNRDYGYTF.

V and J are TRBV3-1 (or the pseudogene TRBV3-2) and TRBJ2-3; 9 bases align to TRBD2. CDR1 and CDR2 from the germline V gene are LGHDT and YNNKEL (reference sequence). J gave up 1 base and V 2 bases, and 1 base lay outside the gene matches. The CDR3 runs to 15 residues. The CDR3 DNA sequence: TGTGCCAGCAGCCAATTAGCGGGGGGCACAGATACGCAGTATTTT. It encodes CASSQLAGGTDTQYF.

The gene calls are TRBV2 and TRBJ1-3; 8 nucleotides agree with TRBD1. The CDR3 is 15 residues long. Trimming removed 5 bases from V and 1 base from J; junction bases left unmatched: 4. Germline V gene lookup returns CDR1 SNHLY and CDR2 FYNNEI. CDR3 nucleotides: TGTGCCAGCAGTCTGCGGACAGGGTCTGGAAACACCATATATTTT. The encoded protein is CASSLRTGSGNTIYF.

The CDR3 loop is CASSPPGTGGNSPLHF. The CDR3 DNA sequence: TGTGCCAGCTCACCACCGGGAACCGGGGGGAATTCACCCCTCCACTTT. This chain links TRBV18 with TRBJ1-6; D possibly corresponds to TRBD1 (5 bases). The CDR3 extends over 16 amino acids. V lost 0 bases and J 7 bases, leaving 13 bases between the germline ends. Germline values: CDR1 KGHSH, CDR2 LQKENI.

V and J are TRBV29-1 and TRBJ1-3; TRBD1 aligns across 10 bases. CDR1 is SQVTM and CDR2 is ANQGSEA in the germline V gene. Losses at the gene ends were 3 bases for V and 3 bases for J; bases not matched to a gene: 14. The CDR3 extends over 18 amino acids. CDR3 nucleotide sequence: TGCAGCGTTGATACCGGGACAGGGGCCCTCCCTGGTGGAAACACCATATATTTT. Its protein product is CSVDTGTGALPGGNTIYF.

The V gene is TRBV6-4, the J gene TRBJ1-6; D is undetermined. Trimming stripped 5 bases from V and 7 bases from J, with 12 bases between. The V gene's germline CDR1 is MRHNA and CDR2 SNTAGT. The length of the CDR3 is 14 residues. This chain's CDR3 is CASSTSPGNSPLHF. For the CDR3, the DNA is TGTGCCAGCAGTACATCTCCGGGGAATTCACCCCTCCACTTT.

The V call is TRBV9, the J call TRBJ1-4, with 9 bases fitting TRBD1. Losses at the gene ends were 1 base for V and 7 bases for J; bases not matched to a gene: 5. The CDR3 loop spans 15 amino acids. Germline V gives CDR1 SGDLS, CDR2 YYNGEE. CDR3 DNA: TGTGCCAGCAGCGTAAGGACAGGGGCGGGTGAAAAACTGTTTTTT. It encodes CASSVRTGAGEKLFF. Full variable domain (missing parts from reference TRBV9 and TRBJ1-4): DSGVTQTPKHLITATGQRVTLRCSPRSGDLSVYWYQQSLDQGLQFLIQYYNGEERAKGNILERFSAQQFPDLHSELNLSSLELGDSALYFCASSVRTGAGEKLFFGSGTQLSVL.

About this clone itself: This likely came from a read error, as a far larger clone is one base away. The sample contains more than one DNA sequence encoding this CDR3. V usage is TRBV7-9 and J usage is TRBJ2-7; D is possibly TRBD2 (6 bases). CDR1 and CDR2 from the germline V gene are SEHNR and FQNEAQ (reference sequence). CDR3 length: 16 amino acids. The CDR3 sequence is CASSFIGGIGLGQQYF. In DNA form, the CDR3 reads TGTGCCAGTAGCTTCATTGGGGGGATCGGGCTGGGGCAGCAGTACTTC.